Included here is one T cell receptor beta chain sequence, with context. The CDR3 has 17 residues. V dropped 0 bases and J dropped 6; count of bases not matched to a gene: 12. Per the germline V gene, CDR1 is GTSNPN and CDR2 is SVGIG (reference sequence). Original processing notes: Cell counts per sample came from amplifying reference gene primers. Assay used: immunoSEQ multiplex PCR; TCRdb lists only in-frame clones, some missing. V, J and clone size are taken as reported in that table, and D and trimming were inferred from the DNA itself. The data hold 25,000 to 35,000 clones, with approximately 85% observed a single time. This entry belongs to a study of blood T cell repertoires in COVID-19. At the level of the study: Specimens from acute and convalescent COVID-19 originated in the United States, Italy and Spain. Nucleic acid was either cDNA or gDNA, and it came from T cells, B-cell-depleted T cells, or PBMCs.

The receptor was isolated from a human donor in a cohort sampled during active COVID-19. The chain links TRBV30 to TRBJ2-1, with 9 bases fitting TRBD2. The sequencing sample was made of peripheral blood. CDR3 sequence: CAWSVPGTSKASNEQFF. DNA for the CDR3: TGTGCCTGGAGTGTACCGGGGACTAGCAAGGCGTCCAATGAGCAGTTCTTC.